This T cell receptor (beta chain) appears in the sequencing data of a study of TIL therapy for anti-PD-1-resistant metastatic lung cancer. Study context: Tumors carried a median around 1.4 non-synonymous mutations per megabase.

This was the immunoSEQ v3 assay. Method: immunoSEQ multiplex PCR; TCRdb's copy keeps in-frame clones and lacks some. The data show about 100,000 clones, with less than 70% seen just once and about a tenth held by the top ten. From germline, CDR1 is SGHNT and CDR2 YYREEE (reference sequence). CDR3 size: 14 residues. The V segment lost 5 bases and the J segment 4 bases; nucleotides outside the gene matches: 7. The time point is: pre-treatment sample, taken before nivolumab and TIL therapy. Most excised metastases sampled were pleural nodules or supraclavicular lymph nodes. Tumors were harvested before any PD-1/PD-L1 blockade. Patients were adults with stage 4 NSCLC.

This receptor was identified in a person aged 25 to 85 with non-small cell lung cancer. V and J are TRBV5-4 and TRBJ2-5; 8 nucleotides match TRBD1. The input for sequencing was tumor tissue, taken at baseline. The CDR3 region is CASRADRGRETQYF. CDR3 nucleotides: TGTGCCAGCAGGGCCGACAGGGGAAGAGAGACCCAGTACTTC.